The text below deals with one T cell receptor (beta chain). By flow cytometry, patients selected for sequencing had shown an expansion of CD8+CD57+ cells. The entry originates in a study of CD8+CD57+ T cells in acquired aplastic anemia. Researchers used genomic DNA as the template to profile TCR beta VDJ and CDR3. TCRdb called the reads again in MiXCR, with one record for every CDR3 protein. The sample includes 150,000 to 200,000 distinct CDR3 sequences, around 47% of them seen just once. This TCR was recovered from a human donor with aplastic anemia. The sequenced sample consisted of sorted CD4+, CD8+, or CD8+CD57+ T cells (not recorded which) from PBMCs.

The CDR3 here is CASSDQQGADTQYF. CDR3 nucleotide sequence: TGCGCCAGCAGTGATCAGCAGGGGGCAGATACGCAGTATTTT. The V gene is TRBV10-2, the J gene TRBJ2-3; TRBD1 matches at 7 bases. CDR1 and CDR2 (germline): WSHSY, SAAADI. Trimming removed 3 bases from V and 4 bases from J; junction bases left unmatched: 4. The CDR3 covers 14 residues.